Listed below are T cell receptor beta chains from one sample, sequenced in a study of T cell repertoires in cytomegalovirus infection. TCRdb passed the reads through MiXCR, listing each CDR3 protein once. The profile covers just under 550,000 distinct CDR3 sequences, with about a quarter appearing a single time and about 12% taken by the ten largest. Source material: PBMCs. All receptors come from a human donor in good health (CMV status not recorded). Some clones in this sample may be carry-over from other donors' samples. The CDR3 runs from the conserved cysteine through the conserved F or W. A D gene is named only where the DNA matches it firmly. Only some rows state a clone size, as once, few, many or a class for expanded clones.

>TRBD2|.|TRBV6-5|TRBJ2-5
CASSRGLAGASEETQYF
TGTGCCAGCAGCCGCGGACTAGCGGGAGCGTCAGAGGAGACCCAGTACTTC
>.|.|TRBV7-2|TRBJ1-2
CASSQGPPYQYTF
TGTGCCAGCAGCCAGGGACCTCCTTATCAATACACCTTC
>.|.|TRBV28|TRBJ1-2
CASSLSQGRVYGYTF
TGTGCCAGCAGTTTATCACAGGGTAGGGTCTATGGCTACACCTTC
>TRBD2|few|TRBV7-3|TRBJ2-1
CASSTRTSNEQFF
TGTGCCAGCAGCACCCGGACTAGCAATGAGCAGTTCTTC
>.|.|TRBV4-1|TRBJ2-1
CASSPMPEGITYNEQFF
TGCGCCAGCAGCCCCATGCCCGAGGGTATCACCTACAATGAGCAGTTCTTC
>TRBD1|.|TRBV30|TRBJ2-1
CAWSVNLPGQGWNEQFF
TGTGCCTGGAGTGTTAACCTTCCGGGACAGGGGTGGAATGAGCAGTTCTTC
>.|.|TRBV7-3|TRBJ2-1
CASSLQGHNEQFF
TGTGCCAGCAGCTTACAGGGCCACAATGAGCAGTTCTTC
>.|.|TRBV6-5|TRBJ1-2
CASSPSAVQGYGYTF
TGTGCCAGCAGCCCCTCGGCGGTACAGGGCTATGGCTACACCTTC
>TRBD2|many|TRBV7-9|TRBJ2-1
CASSTGTRNYNEQFF
TGTGCCAGCAGCACCGGGACTAGGAACTACAATGAGCAGTTCTTC
>TRBD2|.|TRBV7-9|TRBJ2-1
CASSLVWQTSGSVFNEQFF
TGTGCCAGCAGCTTAGTCTGGCAGACTAGCGGGAGTGTATTCAATGAGCAGTTCTTC
>TRBD2|.|TRBV24-1|TRBJ2-7
CATSDFGLAGGPSYEQYF
TGTGCCACCAGTGATTTTGGACTAGCGGGAGGGCCGTCCTACGAGCAGTACTTC
>.|.|TRBV11-2|TRBJ2-1
CASSPLRTVGNEQFF
TGTGCCAGCAGCCCCCTTAGGACAGTCGGCAATGAGCAGTTCTTC
>.|many|TRBV7-2|TRBJ1-4
CASSVQGSGKLFF
TGTGCCAGCAGCGTTCAGGGTTCGGGAAAACTGTTTTTT
>.|.|TRBV7-9|TRBJ2-5
CASSLIRTQYF
TGTGCCAGCAGCTTAATCCGGACCCAGTACTTC
>.|few|TRBV7-3|TRBJ2-1
CASSPQVSNEQFF
TGTGCCAGCAGCCCACAGGTTTCCAATGAGCAGTTCTTC
>.|few|TRBV6-1|TRBJ2-7
CASPRDPLSYEQYF
TGTGCCAGCCCACGGGACCCCCTCTCCTACGAGCAGTACTTC
>.|.|TRBV6-2/TRBV6-3|TRBJ1-5
CASRSRSGSNQPQHF
TGTGCCAGCAGATCCCGTTCCGGCAGCAATCAGCCCCAGCATTTT
>.|.|TRBV30|TRBJ2-3
CAWSVGITDTQYF
TGTGCCTGGAGTGTCGGGATCACAGATACGCAGTATTTT
>.|.|TRBV10-3|TRBJ1-4
CAISKRGKSGDEKLFF
TGTGCCATCAGTAAACGGGGCAAATCAGGCGATGAAAAACTGTTTTTT
>.|many|TRBV7-8|TRBJ2-7
CASSVDYEQYF
TGTGCCAGCAGCGTGGACTACGAGCAGTACTTC
>TRBD2|few|TRBV14|TRBJ2-2
CASSQPGTSGSLTGELFF
TGTGCCAGCAGTCAACCCGGGACTAGCGGGAGTCTAACCGGGGAGCTGTTTTTT
>.|.|TRBV7-2|TRBJ2-3
CASSYRRSFTDTQYF
TGTGCCAGCAGCTACCGACGAAGCTTCACAGATACGCAGTATTTT